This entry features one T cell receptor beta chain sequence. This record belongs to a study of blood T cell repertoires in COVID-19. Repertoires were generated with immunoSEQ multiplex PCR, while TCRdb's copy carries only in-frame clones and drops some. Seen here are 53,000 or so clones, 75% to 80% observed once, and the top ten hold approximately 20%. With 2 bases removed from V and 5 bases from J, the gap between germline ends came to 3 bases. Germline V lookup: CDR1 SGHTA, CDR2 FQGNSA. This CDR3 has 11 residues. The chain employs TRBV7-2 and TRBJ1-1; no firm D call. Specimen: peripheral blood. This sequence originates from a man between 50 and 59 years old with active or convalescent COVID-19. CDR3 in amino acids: CASSLLTEAFF. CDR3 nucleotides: TGTGCCAGCAGCTTACTTACTGAAGCTTTCTTT.